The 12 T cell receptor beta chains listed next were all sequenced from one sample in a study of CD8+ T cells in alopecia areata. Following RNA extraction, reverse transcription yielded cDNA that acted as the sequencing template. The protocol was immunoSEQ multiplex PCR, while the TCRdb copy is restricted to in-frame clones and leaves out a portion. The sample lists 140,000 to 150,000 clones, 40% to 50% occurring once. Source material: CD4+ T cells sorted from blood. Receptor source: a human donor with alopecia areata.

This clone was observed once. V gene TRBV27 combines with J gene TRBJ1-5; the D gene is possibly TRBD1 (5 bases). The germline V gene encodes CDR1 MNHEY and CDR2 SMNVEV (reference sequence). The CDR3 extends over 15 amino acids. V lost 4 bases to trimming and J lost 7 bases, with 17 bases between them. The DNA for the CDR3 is TGTGCCAGCAGTTCGAAGGGGCTCAATAACCAGCCCCAGCATTTT. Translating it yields CASSSKGLNNQPQHF.

CDR3 protein: CASSSITRETQYF. CDR3 bases: TGTGCCAGCAGCAGCATTACAAGAGAGACCCAGTACTTC. The chain recombines TRBV28 with TRBJ2-5; D call uncertain. V lost 6 bases and J lost 4, with 12 bases in between. In germline, CDR1 is MDHEN, CDR2 SYDVKM. The CDR3 is 13 residues long.

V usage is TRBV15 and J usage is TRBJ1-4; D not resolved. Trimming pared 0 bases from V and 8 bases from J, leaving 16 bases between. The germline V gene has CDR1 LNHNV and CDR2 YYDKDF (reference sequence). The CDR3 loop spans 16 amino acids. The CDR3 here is CATSRENVVNPEKLFF. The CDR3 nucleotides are TGTGCCACCAGCAGAGAGAATGTTGTAAACCCAGAAAAACTGTTTTTT.

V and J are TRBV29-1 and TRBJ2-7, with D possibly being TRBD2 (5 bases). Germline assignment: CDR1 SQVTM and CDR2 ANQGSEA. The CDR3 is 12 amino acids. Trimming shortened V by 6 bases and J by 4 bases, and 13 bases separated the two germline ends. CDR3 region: CSVLGGEYEQYF. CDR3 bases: TGCAGCGTCCTTGGAGGCGAGTACGAGCAGTACTTC.

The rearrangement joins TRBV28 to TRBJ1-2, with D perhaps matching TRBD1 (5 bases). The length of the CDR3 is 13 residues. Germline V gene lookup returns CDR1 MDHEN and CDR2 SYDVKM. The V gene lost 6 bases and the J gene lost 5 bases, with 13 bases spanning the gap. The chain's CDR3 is CASRVGHLYGYTF. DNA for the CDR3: TGTGCCAGCAGGGTCGGACATTTATATGGCTACACCTTC.

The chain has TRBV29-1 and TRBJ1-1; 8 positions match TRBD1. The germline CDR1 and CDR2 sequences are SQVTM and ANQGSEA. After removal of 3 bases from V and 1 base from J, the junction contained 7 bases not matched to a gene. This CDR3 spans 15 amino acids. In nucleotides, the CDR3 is TGCAGCGTTGATGGCCGAGACAGGGGGAACACTGAAGCTTTCTTT. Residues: CSVDGRDRGNTEAFF.

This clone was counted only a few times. CDR3 nucleotides: TGTGCCAGCAGTATAACTCTAGCGGGAGGCAATGAGCAGTTCTTC. Its protein is CASSITLAGGNEQFF. The chain is built from TRBV28 and TRBJ2-1; 11 nucleotides align to TRBD2. Germline V CDR1 and CDR2: MDHEN, SYDVKM. Trimming removed 5 bases from V and 6 bases from J; junction bases left unmatched: 6. The CDR3 is made up of 15 amino acids.

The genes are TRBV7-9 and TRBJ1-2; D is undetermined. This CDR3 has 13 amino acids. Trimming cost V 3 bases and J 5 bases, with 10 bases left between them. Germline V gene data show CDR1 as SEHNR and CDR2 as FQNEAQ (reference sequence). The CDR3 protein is CASSLETEYGYTF. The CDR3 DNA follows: TGTGCCAGCAGCTTGGAAACAGAGTATGGCTACACCTTC.

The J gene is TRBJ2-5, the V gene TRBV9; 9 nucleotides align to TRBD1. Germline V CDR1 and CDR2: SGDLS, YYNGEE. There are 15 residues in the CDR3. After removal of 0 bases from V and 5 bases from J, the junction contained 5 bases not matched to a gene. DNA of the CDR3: TGTGCCAGCAGCGTAGACAGGGGGCTCCAGGAGACCCAGTACTTC. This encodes CASSVDRGLQETQYF.

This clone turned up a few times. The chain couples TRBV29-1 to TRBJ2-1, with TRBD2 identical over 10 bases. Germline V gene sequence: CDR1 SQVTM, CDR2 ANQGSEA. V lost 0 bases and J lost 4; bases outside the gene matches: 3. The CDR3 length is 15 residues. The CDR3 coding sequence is TGCAGCGTTGAAGATGGTAGCGGGAGGTACAATGAGCAGTTCTTC. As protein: CSVEDGSGRYNEQFF.

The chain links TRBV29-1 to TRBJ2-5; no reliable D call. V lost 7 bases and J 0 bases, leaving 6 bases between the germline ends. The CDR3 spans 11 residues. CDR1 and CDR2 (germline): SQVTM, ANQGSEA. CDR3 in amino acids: CSAHYQETQYF. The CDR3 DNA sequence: TGCAGCGCCCACTACCAAGAGACCCAGTACTTC.

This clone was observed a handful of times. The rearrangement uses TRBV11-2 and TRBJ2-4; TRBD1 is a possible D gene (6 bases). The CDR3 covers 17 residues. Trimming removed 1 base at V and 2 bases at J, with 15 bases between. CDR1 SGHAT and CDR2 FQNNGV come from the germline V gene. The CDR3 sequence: CASSLVWSGDSKNIQYF. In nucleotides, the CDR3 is TGTGCCAGCAGCTTAGTTTGGTCAGGGGATTCCAAAAACATTCAGTACTTC.